This T cell receptor beta chain was found in a study of T cells after yellow fever vaccination. This clonotype has only a few counts. V was clipped by 0 bases and J by 9 bases, with 12 bases between them. CDR3 length: 15 amino acids. Germline V CDR1 and CDR2: MGHRA, YSYEKL. MiXCR, applied by TCRdb to the 5' RACE reads, yields one record per CDR3 protein. The table lists about 310,000 distinct CDR3 sequences, around 3.6% of them singletons. The TCR originated in a man between 18 and 29 years old who received the YFV17D yellow fever vaccine. The chain couples TRBV4-1 to TRBJ1-6; D call uncertain. Sequences were derived from PBMCs, sampled on the day of the yellow fever booster vaccination. The CDR3 spells CASSQDQLGRSPLHF. Here the CDR3 DNA reads TGCGCCAGCAGCCAAGATCAATTAGGGCGTTCACCCCTCCACTTT.